The 7 T cell receptor beta chains in this list originate from one sample, sequenced in a study of regulatory T cells in long-lasting Graves disease. Regarding time point: newly diagnosed GD, antithyroid drugs for less than 3 months. The TCR library was prepared using RNA isolated from PBMCs. Library construction for TCR beta used iRepertoire HTBI primers and Arm-PCR of CDR3 regions. TCRdb recomputed calls from the multiplex PCR reads with MiXCR, one row per CDR3 protein. Of roughly 500,000 distinct CDR3 sequences detected, about 14% appear once; the ten largest clones hold approximately 9.3%. In addition, the sample was reused for a study of T cells in Graves' hyperthyroidism and ophthalmopathy.

The sequencing used peripheral blood mononuclear cells (PBMCs), collected at new diagnosis, from a patient treated with antithyroid drugs. These receptors were obtained from a man aged 25 to 45 with Graves disease.

This clonotype was seen ten or more times. The chain joins TRBV12-3 or TRBV12-4 to TRBJ1-3, with 7 bases identical to TRBD1. The junction had 8 bases not matched to a gene; V was cut back by 6 bases and J by 0 bases. The CDR3 runs 16 residues. DNA of the CDR3: TGTGCCAGCAGCCGACACAGGGGACGCTCTGGAAACACCATATATTTT. It translates to CASSRHRGRSGNTIYF.

This clonotype was detected ten times or more. The chain combines TRBV12-3 or TRBV12-4 with TRBJ1-2; the D gene is possibly TRBD1 (5 bases). The CDR3 has 15 residues. The V and J ends lost 3 bases and 2 bases respectively, with 13 bases between them. CDR3 residues: CASSLVFQGNYGYTF. As DNA, the CDR3 is TGTGCCAGCAGTTTGGTCTTTCAGGGAAACTATGGCTACACCTTC.

In its sample, this clonotype was seen a few times. V gene TRBV11-3 combines with J gene TRBJ2-3; 7 nucleotides align to TRBD2. CDR3 length equals 15 residues. Germline V lookup: CDR1 SGHNT, CDR2 YENEEA. V lost 1 base to trimming and J lost 4 bases; unmatched junction nucleotides: 5. The CDR3 bases are TGTGCCAGCAGCTTAGTAGGCGGGAGCCCAGATACGCAGTATTTT. Translating gives CASSLVGGSPDTQYF.

The table lists this clonotype with a count of one. A single base is all that separates this from a far larger clone, so a read error is likely. This chain uses TRBV6-2 or TRBV6-3 with TRBJ1-1; D ambiguous. CDR3 length equals 15 residues. With 0 bases removed from V and 0 bases from J, the gap between germline ends came to 8 bases. Germline CDR1 and CDR2: MNHEY and SVGEGT. The CDR3 protein is CASSYSPWMNTEAFF. The CDR3 DNA reads TGTGCCAGCAGTTACTCTCCCTGGATGAACACTGAAGCTTTCTTT.

This clonotype was seen a few times. This may stem from a read error, because a much larger clone lies one nucleotide away. This chain links TRBV27 with TRBJ1-2; 9 bases match TRBD1. The CDR3 spans 16 residues. CDR1 MNHEY and CDR2 SMNVEV come from the germline V gene (reference sequence). The CDR3 reads CASSPLSGTGPSGYAF. CDR3 bases: TGTGCCAGCAGCCCCCTCTCCGGGACAGGGCCGTCGGGCTACGCCTTC.

The sample holds many counts of this clonotype. The V and J genes are TRBV10-1 and TRBJ2-1; 10 nucleotides align to TRBD2. The CDR3 is 13 amino acids. With V trimmed by 6 bases and J by 8 bases, 4 bases remained unmatched. Per the germline V gene, CDR1 is WNHNN and CDR2 is SYGVQD (reference sequence). The CDR3 DNA reads as TGCGCCAGCAGATCAGCGGGAGGGGATGAGCAGTTCTTC. It is translated as CASRSAGGDEQFF.

In regard to this clonotype: A much larger clone is a single base away; this may be a read error. The J gene is TRBJ2-7, the V gene TRBV6-5; 9 nucleotides match TRBD2. Unmatched junction bases numbered 7, after V lost 4 bases and J lost 3 bases. Per germline, CDR1 MNHEY and CDR2 SVGAGI. The CDR3 spans 15 residues. In DNA, the CDR3 is TGTGCCAGCAGTTGCTCCGGACTAGCGAACTACGAGCAGTACTTC. Translated: CASSCSGLANYEQYF.